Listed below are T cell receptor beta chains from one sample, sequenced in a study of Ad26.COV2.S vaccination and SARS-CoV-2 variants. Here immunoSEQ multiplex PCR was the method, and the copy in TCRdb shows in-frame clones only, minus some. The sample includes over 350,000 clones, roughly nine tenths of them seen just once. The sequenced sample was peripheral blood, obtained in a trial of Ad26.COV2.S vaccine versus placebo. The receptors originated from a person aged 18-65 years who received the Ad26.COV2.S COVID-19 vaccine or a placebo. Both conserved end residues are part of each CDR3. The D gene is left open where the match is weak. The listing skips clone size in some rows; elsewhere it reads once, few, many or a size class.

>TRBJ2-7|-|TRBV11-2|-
TGTGCCAGCAGTTCACCTCGGGACCGCACCTACGAGCAGTACTTC
CASSSPRDRTYEQYF
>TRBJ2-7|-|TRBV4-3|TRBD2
TGCGCCAGCAGCCCAGATTGGGGGGGCGAGCAGTACTTC
CASSPDWGGEQYF
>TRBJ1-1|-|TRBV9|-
TGTGCCAGCAGCGTAGCTATAGGTACTGAAGCTTTCTTT
CASSVAIGTEAFF
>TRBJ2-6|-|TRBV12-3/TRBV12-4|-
TGTGCCAGCAGTTTCGGGTACCTCAACGTCCTGACTTTC
CASSFGYLNVLTF
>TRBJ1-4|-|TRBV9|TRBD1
TGTGCCAGCAGCGGAGATACAGGGGACGGTGAAAAACTGTTTTTT
CASSGDTGDGEKLFF
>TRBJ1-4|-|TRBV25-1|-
TGTGCCAGCAGTGAATTTACAAGCGTCCCTGAAAAACTGTTTTTT
CASSEFTSVPEKLFF
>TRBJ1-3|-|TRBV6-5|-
TGTGCCAGCAGTTACGACATTTACTCTGGAAACACCATATATTTT
CASSYDIYSGNTIYF
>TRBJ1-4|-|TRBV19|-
TGTGCCAGTAGTATAACAACTAATGAAAAACTGTTTTTT
CASSITTNEKLFF
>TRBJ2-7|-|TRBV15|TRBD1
TGTGCCACCAGCAGCACCGGGACAGGGGAACCCCACGAGCAGTACTTC
CATSSTGTGEPHEQYF
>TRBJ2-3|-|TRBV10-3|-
TGTGCCATCAAGGACCTAGGGGAGAACACAGATACGCAGTATTTT
CAIKDLGENTDTQYF
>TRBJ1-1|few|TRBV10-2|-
TGCGCCAGCAGCCCCTCCGGGGAGAACACTGAAGCTTTCTTT
CASSPSGENTEAFF
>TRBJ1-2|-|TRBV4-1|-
TGCGCCAGCAGCCAAGTTTACGGACGCTATGGCTACACCTTC
CASSQVYGRYGYTF
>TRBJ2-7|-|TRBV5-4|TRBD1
TGTGCCAGCAGCTCAGGACAGGCCGCCTACGAGCAGTACTTC
CASSSGQAAYEQYF
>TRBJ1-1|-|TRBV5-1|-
TGCGCCAGCAGCTTAGTGAGGGGGACTGAAGCTTTCTTT
CASSLVRGTEAFF
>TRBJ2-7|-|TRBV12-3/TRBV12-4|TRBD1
TGTGCCAGCACTCAAGGGGGCCCTCTCGAGCAGTACTTC
CASTQGGPLEQYF
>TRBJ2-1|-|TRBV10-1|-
TGCGCCAGCAGGGAGAGGGGGACGAGCTCCTACAATGAGCAGTTCTTC
CASRERGTSSYNEQFF
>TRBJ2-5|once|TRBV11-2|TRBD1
TGTGCCAGCAGCACCAGACAGGGGGGGATATTGACCCAGTACTTC
CASSTRQGGILTQYF
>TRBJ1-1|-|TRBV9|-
TGTGCCAGCACGTCGGGCACGTGGACTGAAGCTTTCTTT
CASTSGTWTEAFF
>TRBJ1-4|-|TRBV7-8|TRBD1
TGTGCCAGCAGCTTAGCGAGGGGGCTAGGTAATGAAAAACTGTTTTTT
CASSLARGLGNEKLFF
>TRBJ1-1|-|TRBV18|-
TGTGCCAGCTCGGGTGATACGAACACTGAAGCTTTCTTT
CASSGDTNTEAFF
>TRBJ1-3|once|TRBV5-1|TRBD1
TGCGCCAGCAGCCTAGGGACAGGGAGGTCTGGAAACACCATATATTTT
CASSLGTGRSGNTIYF
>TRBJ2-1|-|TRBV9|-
TGTGCCAGCAGCGTAACTCCGGGGAGCTCCTACAATGAGCAGTTCTTC
CASSVTPGSSYNEQFF
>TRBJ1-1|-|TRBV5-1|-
TGCGCCAGCAGCTGGATGGCGAACACTGAAGCTTTCTTT
CASSWMANTEAFF
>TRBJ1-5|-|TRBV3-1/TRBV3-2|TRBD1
TGTGCCAGCAGCCAAGGCGAAGGGGGCGTACAGCCCCAGCATTTT
CASSQGEGGVQPQHF
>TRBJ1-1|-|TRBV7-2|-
TGTGCCAGCAGCTTAGCGCAGGGCGGTGAAGCTTTCTTT
CASSLAQGGEAFF
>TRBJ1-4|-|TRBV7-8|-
TGTGCCAGCAACGAGCCATCCCTGGGAGGAAAACTGTTTTTT
CASNEPSLGGKLFF
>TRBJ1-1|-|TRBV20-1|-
TGCAGTGCTAGTATGGGGAACACTGAAGCTTTCTTT
CSASMGNTEAFF
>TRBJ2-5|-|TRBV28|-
TGTGCCAGCAGACCCCAGGGAATGGTCCAAGAGACCCAGTACTTC
CASRPQGMVQETQYF
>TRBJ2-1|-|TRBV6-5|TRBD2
TGTGCCAGCAGTTTAGCGGGGGGCGCCGAGCAGTTCTTC
CASSLAGGAEQFF
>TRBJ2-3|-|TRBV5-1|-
TGCGCCAGCAGCTTGAGTGGGGGGGCCACAGATACGCAGTATTTT
CASSLSGGATDTQYF
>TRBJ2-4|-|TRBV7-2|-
TGTGCCAGCAGCTTTACAGGGAGGGGAAACATTCAGTACTTC
CASSFTGRGNIQYF
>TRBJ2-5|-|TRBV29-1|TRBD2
TGCAGCGTTGAACGTAGCGGGCACCAAGAGACCCAGTACTTC
CSVERSGHQETQYF
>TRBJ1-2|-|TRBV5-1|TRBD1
TGCGCCAGCAGCTTGGACAGGGGGGACGATGGCTACACCTTC
CASSLDRGDDGYTF
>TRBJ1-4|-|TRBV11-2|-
TGTGCCAGCAGGCATACAGGGTATGAAAAACTGTTTTTT
CASRHTGYEKLFF
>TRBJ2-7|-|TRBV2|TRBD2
TGTGCCAGCAGTGTACTAGCGGGTTTGACCTACGAGCAGTACTTC
CASSVLAGLTYEQYF
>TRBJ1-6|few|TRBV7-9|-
TGTGCCAGCAGCTTTCGGAGGGGCGCGGGTAATTCACCCCTCCACTTT
CASSFRRGAGNSPLHF
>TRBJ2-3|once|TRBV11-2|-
TGTGCCAGCAGCTTAGGGTTTGGGGATACGCAGTATTTT
CASSLGFGDTQYF
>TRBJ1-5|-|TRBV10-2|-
TGCGCCAGCAGTGAGTCGAGAGGGGACCAGCCCCAGCATTTT
CASSESRGDQPQHF
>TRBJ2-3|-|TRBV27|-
TGTGCCAGCAGTTTGTCGAGCTCAGACACAGATACGCAGTATTTT
CASSLSSSDTDTQYF